The rows below give T cell receptor beta chains drawn from one sample of a study of cytomegalovirus exposure and HLA in healthy donors. Data came from immunoSEQ multiplex PCR; TCRdb stores just in-frame clones and leaves some out. The table records around 300,000 clones, under 80% of them present only once. What was sequenced was PBMCs. All receptors come from a female donor in good health and CMV-seronegative. CDR3s leave out the opening cysteine and the closing phenylalanine or tryptophan.

V: TRBV28; J: TRBJ2-6; CDR3: ASGTGGAGANVLT
V: TRBV9; J: TRBJ2-1; CDR3: ASSSSSGRAHEQF
V: TRBV4-2; J: TRBJ2-2; CDR3: ASSQITSGRITGELF
V: TRBV15; J: TRBJ2-7; CDR3: ATSREAGDYEQY
V: TRBV27; J: TRBJ1-1; CDR3: ASRTGGGKNTEAF
V: TRBV27; J: TRBJ2-1; CDR3: ASGSEYNEQF
V: TRBV11-3; J: TRBJ2-3; CDR3: ASSLDGGTDTQY
V: TRBV28; J: TRBJ2-7; CDR3: ASSSAWTGSSYEQY
V: TRBV5-4; J: TRBJ2-2; CDR3: ASSQRDRPPGELF
V: TRBV5-4; J: TRBJ2-3; CDR3: ASSLTGAGTDTQY
V: TRBV25-1; J: NA; CDR3: ASSAGGLHYEQY
V: TRBV28; J: TRBJ1-2; CDR3: ASSPLTRDGYT
V: TRBV5-5; J: TRBJ2-1; CDR3: ASSLAGMDYNEQF
V: TRBV28; J: NA; CDR3: ASRRAWDFSSYEQY
V: TRBV10-3; J: TRBJ1-5; CDR3: AISGVGNQPQH
V: TRBV5-1; J: TRBJ2-7; CDR3: ASSFREPVEQY
V: TRBV5-5; J: TRBJ2-5; CDR3: ASRSPAGQRDQY
V: TRBV28; J: TRBJ2-7; CDR3: ASSTPGQMIYEQY
V: TRBV10-3; J: TRBJ2-1; CDR3: AISPPAYNEQF
V: TRBV2; J: TRBJ2-7; CDR3: ASTWTRTYEQY
V: TRBV12-5; J: TRBJ1-2; CDR3: ASGLSRGAGYGYT
V: TRBV19; J: TRBJ1-2; CDR3: ASSIRGTNYGYT
V: TRBV11-3; J: TRBJ2-5; CDR3: ASSLEVSGTQY
V: TRBV7-9; J: TRBJ2-7; CDR3: ASSFGGRMEQY
V: TRBV5-1; J: TRBJ2-7; CDR3: ASSPSGARGQEQY
V: TRBV5-1; J: TRBJ2-1; CDR3: ASSVGFLAYNEQF
V: TRBV4-1; J: TRBJ2-2; CDR3: ASSQVAPSSTGELF